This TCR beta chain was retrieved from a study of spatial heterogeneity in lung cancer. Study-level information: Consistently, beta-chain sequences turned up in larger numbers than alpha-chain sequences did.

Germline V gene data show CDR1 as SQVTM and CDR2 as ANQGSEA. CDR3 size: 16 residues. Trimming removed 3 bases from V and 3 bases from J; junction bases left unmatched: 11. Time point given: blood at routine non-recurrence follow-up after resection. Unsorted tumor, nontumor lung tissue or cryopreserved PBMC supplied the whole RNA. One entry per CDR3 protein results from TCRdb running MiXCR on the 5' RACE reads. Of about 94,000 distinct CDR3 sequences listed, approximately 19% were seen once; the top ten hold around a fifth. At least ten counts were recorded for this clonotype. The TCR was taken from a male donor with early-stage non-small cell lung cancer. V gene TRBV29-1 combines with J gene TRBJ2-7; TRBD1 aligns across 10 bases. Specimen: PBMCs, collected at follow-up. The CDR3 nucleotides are TGCAGCGTTGACAGCCGGGACAGGGGTGTCCTCTACGAGCAGTACGTC. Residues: CSVDSRDRGVLYEQYV.